This TCR beta chain was sequenced for a study of blood T cell repertoires in COVID-19. About the research overall: COVID-19 samples, acute and convalescent, were from the United States, Italy and Spain. PBMCs, B-cell-depleted T cells, or T cells were the source of the cDNA or gDNA that made up the material.

Per the original methods: Counts of nucleated cells, estimated from reference gene primer amplification, were obtained. The assay was immunoSEQ multiplex PCR, and TCRdb's table has in-frame clones only and misses some. V, J and clone size are taken as reported in that table, and D and trimming were inferred from the DNA itself. The table shows some 46,000 clones, with about 90% occurring only once. The V end was cut by 4 bases, the J end by 0 bases, with 14 bases between. Germline V CDR1 and CDR2: SGHRS, YFSETQ. The CDR3 contains 16 residues. Sequenced input: peripheral blood. This chain links TRBV5-1 with TRBJ1-3; D remains ambiguous. The source is a human donor in a cohort sampled during active COVID-19. The DNA of the CDR3 is TGCGCCAGCAGCCCCGTGGGCCCCCCCTCTGGAAACACCATATATTTT. Translation: CASSPVGPPSGNTIYF.